The rows below give T cell receptor beta chains drawn from one sample of a study of vaccination effects on CD4 cells after COVID-19. No antigen has been assigned to these receptors. The repertoire was sequenced with immunoSEQ multiplex PCR; TCRdb's copy has only in-frame clones and lacks some. Among about 74,000 clones listed, 75% to 80% were seen once. This specimen was CD4+ T cells from PBMCs cultured without peptide, taken before COVID-19 vaccination. These receptors all stem from a human donor who received a COVID-19 vaccine. Each CDR3 is given with its conserved first and last residue. A D gene is named only where the DNA matches it firmly.

d_gene | v_gene | CDR3aa
. | TRBV5-3 | CARSTGWDSNQPQHF
. | TRBV28 | CASSLRDGYGYTF
. | TRBV5-1 | CASSLDPGLNTDTQYF
. | TRBV3-1/TRBV3-2 | CATNTAGDSPLHF
. | TRBV7-2 | CASSLRGELFF
TRBD1 | TRBV30 | CAWSARTGGVSGANVLTF
. | TRBV29-1 | CSVRDFFSTDTQYF
. | TRBV25-1 | CASSEYMQAEAFF
. | TRBV6-5 | CASRLDRRYNEQFF
. | TRBV5-1 | CASSEGSGTEAFF
TRBD2 | TRBV5-1 | CASSLVRGGATGETQYF
. | TRBV3-1/TRBV3-2 | CASSQAQVGRGYTF